This is a list of T cell receptor beta chains from one sample in a study of blood T cell repertoires in COVID-19. The assay was immunoSEQ multiplex PCR, and TCRdb's table has in-frame clones only and misses some. The sample lists about 40,000 clones; just under 85% were seen once. The material sequenced was peripheral blood. Every receptor here comes from a man aged 45-60 years with active COVID-19. Each CDR3 is given with its conserved first and last residue.

v_call,cdr3_aa
TRBV1,CTSSHVRKRTLSGNTIYF
TRBV7-2,CASSLSRPAGEQYF
TRBV2,CASSVLAVAKNIQYF
TRBV21-1,CASSPRASGGSTDTQYF
TRBV7-9,CASSARLAGLGTGELFF
TRBV5-1,CASSRDSYEQYF
TRBV6-2/TRBV6-3,CASSLTGLAGGGEQFF
TRBV7-9,CASSLDTGATGELFF
TRBV6-5,CATGQANYGYTF
TRBV29-1,CSVDTGSSGNTIYF
TRBV27,CASNLPYRDHQPQHF
TRBV24-1,CATSDAGRNEQYF
TRBV24-1,CATSDISGTGYNEQFF
TRBV7-3,CASSRDRGYEQYF
TRBV5-4,CASSLQGGQPQHF
TRBV19,CASAVWAQETQYF
TRBV7-2,CASSSRSTGGEFF